The 19 T cell receptor beta chains below all came from one sample that was sequenced in a study of blood T cells in healthy people across ages. Alongside a J-beta primer mix, a sample-barcoded 5' primer served in a second PCR lasting roughly 6 to 11 cycles. TCRdb ran MiXCR on the 5' RACE reads and lists one entry per CDR3 protein. The sample holds 850,000 to 1,000,000 distinct CDR3 sequences, under 50% seen once. Sequenced input: blood. The receptors were sampled from a man aged 25 to 40 in good health.

The rearrangement joins TRBV12-3 or TRBV12-4 to TRBJ1-2, with unresolved D. Trimming removed 5 bases at V and 8 bases at J, with 21 bases between. This CDR3 is 15 amino acids long. For the CDR3, the DNA is TGTGCCAGCAGTCCCCCTCCGACATCCACGGGGGGCTACACCTTC. Translated, it gives CASSPPPTSTGGYTF.

The rearrangement joins TRBV12-3 or TRBV12-4 to TRBJ2-4; 10 bases line up with TRBD2. The DNA matches TRBJ2-5 better at its end, which makes the J call doubtful. The CDR3 runs 15 residues. CDR3 DNA: TGTGCCAGCAGTTTAGTTAGGACTAGCGGCGAGACCCAGTACTTC. Its translation: CASSLVRTSGETQYF.

The rearrangement joins TRBV3-1 to TRBJ1-1, with 7 bases identical to TRBD1. In germline, CDR1 is LGHDT, CDR2 YNNKEL (reference sequence). The CDR3 sequence is 14 residues long. V lost 3 bases, J lost 4 bases, and 5 bases stayed unmatched. The CDR3 region is CASSQTTGFTEAFF. In DNA, the CDR3 is TGTGCCAGCAGCCAGACGACAGGGTTCACTGAAGCTTTCTTT. The full variable domain, rest sourced from reference TRBV3-1 and TRBJ1-1, is DTAVSQTPKYLVTQMGNDKSIKCEQNLGHDTMYWYKQDSKKFLKIMFSYNNKELIINETVPNRFSPKSPDKAHLNLHINSLELGDSAVYFCASSQTTGFTEAFFGQGTRLTVV.

V usage is TRBV29-1 and J usage is TRBJ2-3, with D possibly being TRBD1 or TRBD2 (6 bases each). The germline gives CDR1 SQVTM, CDR2 ANQGSEA. The V gene lost 7 bases and the J gene lost 6 bases, with 14 bases spanning the gap. This CDR3 is built from 12 residues. The CDR3 here is CSAIGGPDTQYF. The DNA for the CDR3 is TGCAGCGCAATAGGGGGGCCGGATACGCAGTATTTT.

This clonotype was found once. The chain joins TRBV4-1 to TRBJ2-7; TRBD1 agrees at 8 bases. The germline V gene has CDR1 MGHRA and CDR2 YSYEKL. J gave up 3 bases and V 3 bases, and 7 bases lay outside the gene matches. The CDR3 spans 15 residues. Written as DNA, the CDR3 is TGCGCCAGCAGCCAGGCAGGGGGCCCTTACTACGAGCAGTACTTC. Protein: CASSQAGGPYYEQYF.

This clonotype has more than one count but fewer than ten. This chain links TRBV25-1 with TRBJ2-5, with a possible D match to TRBD2 (5 bases). The CDR3 contains 12 residues. V was clipped by 8 bases and J by 4 bases, with 11 bases between them. In germline, CDR1 is MGHDK, CDR2 SYGVNS. CDR3 residues: CASGERLETQYF. The CDR3 DNA follows: TGTGCCAGCGGGGAGCGGTTAGAGACCCAGTACTTC.

The chain employs TRBV4-2 and TRBJ2-1; 10 nucleotides align to TRBD1. This CDR3 has 16 residues. CDR1 is LGHNA and CDR2 is YNFKEQ in the germline V gene. V was clipped by 0 bases and J by 10 bases; unmatched bases: 9. This CDR3 is CASSQDRGTGEREQFF. Written as DNA, the CDR3 is TGTGCCAGCAGCCAAGATCGGGGGACAGGGGAACGGGAGCAGTTCTTC.

The J gene is TRBJ1-5, the V gene TRBV11-1; unclear D gene. The V gene lost 1 base and the J gene lost 5 bases, with 6 bases spanning the gap. Germline V gene lookup returns CDR1 SGHAT and CDR2 FQDESV (reference sequence). CDR3 length: 13 amino acids. This CDR3 is CASSLGPYQPQHF. The CDR3 coding sequence is TGTGCCAGCAGCTTAGGCCCTTATCAGCCCCAGCATTTT.

The J gene is TRBJ2-5, the V gene TRBV28; D ambiguous. CDR1 and CDR2 (germline): MDHEN, SYDVKM. This CDR3 comprises 12 residues. V was trimmed by 5 bases and J by 4 bases, leaving 8 bases between them. CDR3 coding DNA: TGTGCCAGCAGTGAACGAATAGAGACCCAGTACTTC. This gives the protein CASSERIETQYF.

This chain links TRBV29-1 with TRBJ2-1; D is unclear. V lost 5 bases and J 2 bases, leaving 7 bases between the germline ends. Germline CDR1 is SQVTM and CDR2 is ANQGSEA. This CDR3 is built from 12 residues. The CDR3 loop reads CSVQTAYNEQFF. The CDR3 coding sequence is TGCAGCGTTCAAACAGCCTACAATGAGCAGTTCTTC.

V usage is TRBV20-1 and J usage is TRBJ1-5; 8 bases match TRBD1. Per the germline V gene, CDR1 is DFQATT and CDR2 is SNEGSKA (reference sequence). The ends lost 5 bases at V and 2 bases at J; junction bases unmatched: 11. This CDR3 is 16 amino acids long. CDR3 sequence: CSAPAEQGGGNQPQHF. In DNA form, the CDR3 reads TGCAGTGCTCCGGCCGAACAGGGGGGTGGCAATCAGCCCCAGCATTTT.

The rearrangement links TRBV4-1 to TRBJ2-7; D is perhaps TRBD1 (6 bases). V was clipped by 0 bases and J by 0 bases, with 9 bases between them. Germline V gives CDR1 MGHRA, CDR2 YSYEKL. The CDR3 runs to 15 residues. CDR3: CASSQEGHYSYEQYF. CDR3 bases: TGCGCCAGCAGCCAAGAGGGACACTACTCCTACGAGCAGTACTTC.

The table lists this clonotype with many counts. This chain links TRBV9 with TRBJ2-3, with 8 bases that match TRBD1. The CDR3 extends over 16 amino acids. V lost 3 bases and J lost 3; bases outside the gene matches: 9. Germline V gives CDR1 SGDLS, CDR2 YYNGEE. In DNA form, the CDR3 reads TGTGCCAGCAGCGCACAGGGGGGACATGGGACAGATACGCAGTATTTT. It encodes CASSAQGGHGTDTQYF. The variable domain in full, with the rest retrieved from reference TRBV9 and TRBJ2-3, is DSGVTQTPKHLITATGQRVTLRCSPRSGDLSVYWYQQSLDQGLQFLIQYYNGEERAKGNILERFSAQQFPDLHSELNLSSLELGDSALYFCASSAQGGHGTDTQYFGPGTRLTVL.

The CDR3 region is CASEGGGASYNEQFF. The CDR3 DNA reads as TGTGCCAGCGAGGGGGGCGGGGCCTCCTACAATGAGCAGTTCTTC. This chain links TRBV7-2 with TRBJ2-1; D may be TRBD1 or TRBD2 (6 bases each). The CDR3 sequence is 15 residues long. Trimming took off 8 bases at V and 0 bases at J, with 14 bases between the two ends. Looked up from germline, CDR1 is SGHTA and CDR2 is FQGNSA. The entire variable domain, with the rest obtained from reference TRBV7-2 and TRBJ2-1, is as follows: GAGVSQSPSNKVTEKGKDVELRCDPISGHTALYWYRQSLGQGLEFLIYFQGNSAPDKSGLPSDRFSAERTGGSVSTLTIQRTQQEDSAVYLCASEGGGASYNEQFFGPGTRLTVL.

J is TRBJ2-7 and V is TRBV29-1, with D possibly TRBD1 on 5 matching bases. V was cut by 1 base and J by 5 bases, with 6 bases left in between. The length of the CDR3 is 11 residues. Germline CDR1 reads SQVTM; CDR2 reads ANQGSEA. The DNA of the CDR3 is TGCAGCGTTGAAGCACAGGACGAGCAGTACTTC. It yields the protein CSVEAQDEQYF.

The table lists this clonotype with a few counts. The chain carries TRBV20-1 and TRBJ2-1, with TRBD2 matching over 10 bases. With V trimmed by 5 bases and J by 4 bases, 2 bases remained unmatched. The V gene's germline CDR1 is DFQATT and CDR2 SNEGSKA (reference sequence). This CDR3 is built from 13 residues. This CDR3 reads CSAQRGGYNEQFF. The CDR3 nucleotides read TGCAGTGCTCAGCGGGGGGGGTACAATGAGCAGTTCTTC.

This CDR3 reads CASSRSDGGLGSPLHF. The CDR3 DNA follows: TGTGCCAGCAGCCGGTCGGACGGGGGTTTAGGATCACCCCTCCACTTT. The V gene is TRBV4-2, the J gene TRBJ1-6, with D possibly matching TRBD1 (5 bases). CDR1 is LGHNA, CDR2 YNFKEQ, per germline. V lost 4 bases and J lost 10, with 20 bases in between. This CDR3 has 16 residues.

The rearrangement links TRBV5-6 to TRBJ2-7; D tentatively reads TRBD1 or TRBD2 (5 bases each). This CDR3 has 18 amino acids. V was pared by 2 bases and J by 3 bases, with 24 bases between. Germline V lookup: CDR1 SGHDT, CDR2 YYEEEE. This CDR3 reads CASSLMVWVEVGVYEQYF. The CDR3 nucleotides read TGTGCCAGCAGCTTAATGGTTTGGGTCGAAGTGGGGGTCTACGAGCAGTACTTC. Using reference TRBV5-6 and TRBJ2-7 for the parts outside the CDR3, the full variable domain is DAGVTQSPTHLIKTRGQQVTLRCSPKSGHDTVSWYQQALGQGPQFIFQYYEEEERQRGNFPDRFSGHQFPNYSSELNVNALLLGDSALYLCASSLMVWVEVGVYEQYFGPGTRLTVT.

This clonotype has just a few counts. The rearrangement links TRBV4-2 to TRBJ2-7; a possible D gene is TRBD1 (6 bases). Trimming stripped 2 bases from V and 2 bases from J, with 22 bases between. The CDR3 spans 18 residues. Per the germline V gene, CDR1 is LGHNA and CDR2 is YNFKEQ. The CDR3 sequence: CASSQKGPGHRGAYEQYF. CDR3 nucleotides: TGTGCCAGCAGCCAAAAAGGGCCGGGACATAGAGGGGCCTACGAGCAGTACTTC.